Sequencing of this T cell receptor (beta chain) was carried out in a study of shared clonotypes between healthy human individuals. At the deep level, the assay was run. The table came from immunoSEQ multiplex PCR; TCRdb's copy has only in-frame clones and leaves some out. The repertoire holds around 1.9 million clones, with 85% to 95% as singletons. As defined, naive CD8 cells were CD45RO-negative and positively selected for CCR7, with terminally differentiated effector memory CD45RA+ cells excluded. Study observations and caveats: Clonotypes shared by all four donors outscored non-shared clonotypes in generation probability. In having few donors, the study represented limited genetic and exposure-history diversity. For sorted subsets, rarefaction showed incomplete sequencing despite large depth.

This CDR3 has 14 amino acids. Germline V gene data show CDR1 as KGHSH and CDR2 as LQKENI. Trimming cost V 4 bases and J 5 bases, with 14 bases left between them. Concerning this clone itself: The target antigen is unknown.

The TCR sequence derives from a man aged 18 to 35 in good health. Some clones in this sample may be carry-over from other donors' samples. The chain is built from TRBV18 and TRBJ2-5; D is perhaps TRBD1 (5 bases). Sequences were obtained from naive CD8+ T cells from PBMCs. The CDR3 DNA follows: TGTGCCAGCTCACAACAGGCCCGGCAGGAGACCCAGTACTTC. It translates to CASSQQARQETQYF.